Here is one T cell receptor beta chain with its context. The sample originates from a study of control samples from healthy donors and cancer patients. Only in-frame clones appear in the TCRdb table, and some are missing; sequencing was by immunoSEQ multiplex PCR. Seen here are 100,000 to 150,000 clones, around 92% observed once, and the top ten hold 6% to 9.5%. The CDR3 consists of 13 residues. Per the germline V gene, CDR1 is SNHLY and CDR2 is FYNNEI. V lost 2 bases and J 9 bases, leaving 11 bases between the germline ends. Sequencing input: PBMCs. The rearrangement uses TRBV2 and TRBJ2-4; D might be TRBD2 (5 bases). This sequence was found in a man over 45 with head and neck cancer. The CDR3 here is CASSERAEGIQYF. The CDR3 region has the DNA TGTGCCAGCAGTGAACGGGCCGAGGGCATTCAGTACTTC.